This T cell receptor (beta chain) appears in the sequencing data of a study of blood T cell repertoires in COVID-19. Clones were read by immunoSEQ multiplex PCR, and TCRdb kept only the in-frame ones, dropping some. Of roughly 250,000 clones listed, approximately 83% were seen once; the top ten hold more than 4%. The CDR3 runs to 17 residues. With V trimmed by 0 bases and J by 4 bases, 10 bases remained unmatched. Germline loops: CDR1 SQVTM, CDR2 ANQGSEA. The TCR was taken from a woman aged 30 to 39 who had recovered from COVID-19. The V and J genes are TRBV29-1 and TRBJ1-1; TRBD1 matches 11 bases. The sample comprised PBMCs or T cells enriched from blood (not recorded which). The CDR3 DNA reads as TGCAGCGTTGAAGAGTACGGACAGGGGGCAATGAGCACTGAAGCTTTCTTT. Its translation is CSVEEYGQGAMSTEAFF.